A single sample gave rise to the 7 T cell receptor beta chains below, sequenced in a study of blood T cell repertoires in COVID-19. Data came from immunoSEQ multiplex PCR; TCRdb stores just in-frame clones and leaves some out. The sample records 130,000 to 150,000 clones, approximately 86% being singletons. Sequencing input: peripheral blood. These receptors were taken from a woman aged 35 to 49 with active or convalescent COVID-19.

The chain links TRBV19 to TRBJ1-1, with D perhaps TRBD1 (5 bases). The CDR3 sequence is 16 residues long. Looked up from germline, CDR1 is LNHDA and CDR2 is SQIVND (reference sequence). The germline V and J ends were trimmed by 5 bases and 1 base, with 17 bases remaining between them. The CDR3 region is CASSSAGWGGNTEAFF. The CDR3 nucleotides read TGTGCCAGTAGTTCCGCAGGATGGGGGGGGAACACTGAAGCTTTCTTT.

V is TRBV12-3 or TRBV12-4 and J is TRBJ2-4, with D possibly TRBD1 on 6 matching bases. V lost 5 bases and J 9 bases, leaving 14 bases between the germline ends. The CDR3 sequence is 13 residues long. The CDR3 DNA reads TGTGCCAGCAGTCAAATACAGGGAACCATTCAGTACTTC. Translation: CASSQIQGTIQYF.

This rearrangement joins TRBV30 to TRBJ2-1, with 15 bases matching TRBD2. This CDR3 contains 16 residues. Germline V CDR1 and CDR2: GTSNPN, SVGIG (reference sequence). The trim removed 1 base at V and 2 bases at J, leaving 0 bases unmatched. In nucleotides, the CDR3 is TGTGCCTGGAGTGGGACTAGCGGGAGGGCCTACAATGAGCAGTTCTTC. Protein sequence: CAWSGTSGRAYNEQFF.

The chain is built from TRBV9 and TRBJ2-5; possibly TRBD2 for D (5 bases). Trimming cost V 3 bases and J 5 bases, with 11 bases left between them. This CDR3 region has 13 residues. In germline, CDR1 is SGDLS, CDR2 YYNGEE. The CDR3 DNA sequence: TGTGCCAGCAGCGCGGGGAATGTCGAGACCCAGTACTTC. This sequence encodes CASSAGNVETQYF.

CDR3: CASRRRQGASRYGYTF. The CDR3, as DNA: TGTGCCAGCAGACGACGACAGGGAGCAAGCCGCTATGGCTACACCTTC. The rearrangement joins TRBV5-8 to TRBJ1-2, with 7 bases identical to TRBD1. The J segment lost 4 bases and the V segment lost 5 bases, leaving 14 bases of the junction unmatched. The CDR3 sequence is 16 residues long. CDR1 and CDR2 from the germline V gene are SGHTS and YDEGEE.

The gene calls are TRBV20-1 and TRBJ2-1; D might be TRBD2 (6 bases). Germline V CDR1 and CDR2: DFQATT, SNEGSKA (reference sequence). Trimming stripped 3 bases from V and 8 bases from J, with 14 bases between. The CDR3 spans 13 residues. The CDR3 loop reads CSASGGIGDEQFF. CDR3 in DNA: TGCAGTGCTAGTGGCGGGATTGGGGATGAGCAGTTCTTC.

V and J are TRBV19 and TRBJ1-6, with no clear D. The CDR3 extends over 15 amino acids. V lost 3 bases, J lost 7 bases, and 13 bases lay in between. Germline V gene lookup returns CDR1 LNHDA and CDR2 SQIVND (reference sequence). The CDR3 sequence is CASSMVSGANSPLHF. The CDR3 DNA is TGTGCCAGTAGTATGGTATCCGGTGCAAATTCACCCCTCCACTTT.